What follows are 18 T cell receptor beta chains derived from one specimen sequenced in a study of T-cell memory formation after mild COVID-19. Each CDR3 protein gets one entry after TCRdb re-called the 5' RACE reads with MiXCR. The table has roughly 250,000 distinct CDR3 sequences, about 17% seen once. The sequencing input was PBMCs or a T cell subset sorted from them (not recorded which). Receptors originate from a man aged 18-30 years who had mild COVID-19 (a few samples of this study predate the infection). Cell type and time point are not known.

V is TRBV2 and J is TRBJ1-5; weak D call: TRBD1 (5 bases). The ends were cut back, 2 bases at V and 7 bases at J, with 15 bases in the middle. Germline assignment: CDR1 SNHLY and CDR2 FYNNEI. The CDR3 runs 15 residues. CDR3 sequence: CASSEIVRVEQPQHF. The CDR3 DNA is TGTGCCAGCAGTGAAATCGTCAGGGTGGAACAGCCCCAGCATTTT.

V is TRBV6-5 and J is TRBJ2-1; the D gene is possibly TRBD1 (6 bases). V shed 0 bases and J shed 8 bases, with 17 bases lying between them. This CDR3 comprises 16 residues. Germline V lookup: CDR1 MNHEY, CDR2 SVGAGI. This chain's CDR3 is CASSYSIQGSRDEQFF. CDR3 bases: TGTGCCAGCAGTTACTCGATTCAGGGGAGTAGGGATGAGCAGTTCTTC.

This clonotype was counted only a few times. This chain uses TRBV20-1 with TRBJ2-1, with D perhaps TRBD2 (5 bases). The CDR3 covers 15 residues. From germline, CDR1 is DFQATT and CDR2 SNEGSKA (reference sequence). V was trimmed by 6 bases and J by 5 bases, leaving 20 bases between them. The CDR3 nucleotides read TGCAGTGCCGAAGCGCCGGGGAGTGAGGACAATGAGCAGTTCTTC. Translating it yields CSAEAPGSEDNEQFF.

This clonotype was detected ten times or more. V usage is TRBV18 and J usage is TRBJ2-5; D is possibly TRBD1 (6 bases). CDR3 length: 15 residues. CDR1 KGHSH and CDR2 LQKENI come from the germline V gene. Trimming took 0 bases from V and 2 from J, leaving 10 bases between them. DNA of the CDR3: TGTGCCAGCTCACCACCGTCGACAGGACAAGAGACCCAGTACTTC. This translates into CASSPPSTGQETQYF.

J is TRBJ2-7 and V is TRBV6-6; D not resolved. Germline-derived CDR1 and CDR2 are MNHNY and SVGAGI (reference sequence). Trimming took off 2 bases at V and 0 bases at J, with 11 bases between the two ends. This CDR3 comprises 15 residues. CDR3 coding DNA: TGTGCCAGCAGTTACCCTGGCGGATCCTCCTACGAGCAGTACTTC. This translates into CASSYPGGSSYEQYF.

V usage is TRBV2 and J usage is TRBJ2-2; D may be TRBD2 (6 bases). The CDR3 consists of 13 residues. Germline-derived CDR1 and CDR2 are SNHLY and FYNNEI. Trimming stripped 7 bases from V and 2 bases from J, with 8 bases between. Here the CDR3 reads CASIGGNTGELFF. The CDR3 DNA is TGTGCCAGCATCGGGGGTAACACCGGGGAGCTGTTTTTT.

This clonotype has more than one count but fewer than ten. This chain uses TRBV24-1 with TRBJ1-6; 8 nucleotides line up with TRBD1. Trimming at V came to 5 bases and at J to 0 bases, leaving 14 bases not matched to a gene. The CDR3 has 20 residues. Germline CDR1 reads KGHDR; CDR2 reads SFDVKD. CDR3 sequence reads: CATSGPYATGGSSYNSPLHF. The CDR3 nucleotides are TGTGCCACCAGTGGCCCCTATGCCACAGGGGGGAGCTCCTATAATTCACCCCTCCACTTT.

The rearrangement uses TRBV7-2 and TRBJ2-1, with 10 bases aligning to TRBD1. CDR1 and CDR2 from the germline V gene are SGHTA and FQGNSA. The J segment lost 9 bases and the V segment lost 7 bases, leaving 9 bases of the junction unmatched. The CDR3 extends over 14 amino acids. CDR3 in DNA: TGTGCCAGCAACCCGGGACAGGGGTTTATTGAGCAGTTCTTC. As protein: CASNPGQGFIEQFF.

This clonotype came up many times. The rearrangement uses TRBV28 and TRBJ2-7; D not certain. The CDR3 has 13 residues. V was clipped by 6 bases and J by 3 bases, with 12 bases between them. Germline CDR1 is MDHEN and CDR2 is SYDVKM. The CDR3 DNA follows: TGTGCCAGCAGGCCGTCAGAAATCTACGAGCAGTACGTC. Its translation is CASRPSEIYEQYV.

The chain employs TRBV7-2 and TRBJ1-5, with no clear D. Germline-derived CDR1 and CDR2 are SGHTA and FQGNSA. The CDR3 length is 13 residues. Trimming cost V 1 base and J 6 bases, with 7 bases left between them. This CDR3 reads CASSLVWGQPQHF. The CDR3 bases are TGTGCCAGCAGCTTAGTGTGGGGTCAGCCCCAGCATTTT.

This clonotype was counted only a few times. The gene calls are TRBV3-1 and TRBJ2-5; D perhaps matches TRBD2 (5 bases). CDR1 and CDR2 (germline): LGHDT, YNNKEL (reference sequence). Trimming left V 6 bases short and J 5 bases short, with 13 bases between. The CDR3 loop spans 13 amino acids. In nucleotides, the CDR3 is TGTGCCAGCAGGCCACTAGTTCAGGAGACCCAGTACTTC. Protein: CASRPLVQETQYF.

This clonotype was observed a handful of times. The chain uses TRBV7-2 and TRBJ1-1; 10 nucleotides align to TRBD1. CDR3 length: 16 residues. Unmatched junction bases numbered 7, after V lost 3 bases and J lost 3 bases. Germline V gives CDR1 SGHTA, CDR2 FQGNSA. CDR3 in amino acids: CASSFSPGTGDTEAFF. The CDR3 DNA reads TGTGCCAGCAGCTTCTCACCCGGGACAGGGGACACTGAAGCTTTCTTT.

This clonotype came up a few times. The CDR3 reads CASSQDGGRLAGPDTQYF. In nucleotides, the CDR3 is TGCGCCAGCAGCCAAGATGGGGGACGACTAGCGGGGCCAGATACGCAGTATTTT. The chain has TRBV4-1 and TRBJ2-3; 11 bases fit TRBD2. Germline CDR1 reads MGHRA; CDR2 reads YSYEKL. After removal of 0 bases from V and 4 bases from J, the junction contained 9 bases not matched to a gene. The CDR3 contains 18 residues.

There are a few counts of this clonotype. CDR3: CASSPIRGRTGELFF. CDR3 coding DNA: TGTGCCAGCAGCCCTATAAGGGGGCGAACCGGGGAGCTGTTTTTT. V and J are TRBV11-2 and TRBJ2-2, with 7 bases fitting TRBD1. From germline, CDR1 is SGHAT and CDR2 FQNNGV. V was clipped by 5 bases and J by 5 bases; unmatched bases: 8. The CDR3 sequence is 15 residues long. The full variable domain, rest sourced from reference TRBV11-2 and TRBJ2-2, is EAGVAQSPRYKIIEKRQSVAFWCNPISGHATLYWYQQILGQGPKLLIQFQNNGVVDDSQLPKDRFSAERLKGVDSTLKIQPAKLEDSAVYLCASSPIRGRTGELFFGEGSRLTVL.

The chain employs TRBV7-9 and TRBJ2-2; maybe TRBD1 (6 bases). Trimming removed 3 bases from V and 2 bases from J, with 19 bases in between. CDR1 is SEHNR, CDR2 FQNEAQ, per germline (reference sequence). CDR3 size: 18 residues. CDR3 residues: CASSFGTAGTPNTGELFF. Here the CDR3 DNA reads TGTGCCAGCAGCTTTGGTACGGCTGGGACACCCAACACCGGGGAGCTGTTTTTT.

This clonotype was recorded a few times. The chain links TRBV2 to TRBJ1-1; 9 bases map to TRBD1. This CDR3 is 13 amino acids long. The germline V gene encodes CDR1 SNHLY and CDR2 FYNNEI. The trim removed 7 bases at V and 5 bases at J, leaving 5 bases unmatched. The CDR3 DNA reads TGTGCCAGCACGGGACAGGGTACTACTGAAGCTTTCTTT. Residues: CASTGQGTTEAFF. Using reference TRBV2 and TRBJ1-1 for the parts outside the CDR3, the full variable domain is EPEVTQTPSHQVTQMGQEVILRCVPISNHLYFYWYRQILGQKVEFLVSFYNNEISEKSEIFDDQFSVERPDGSNFTLKIRSTKLEDSAMYFCASTGQGTTEAFFGQGTRLTVV.

The V and J genes are TRBV7-9 and TRBJ2-1; weak D call: TRBD2 (7 bases). CDR3 length: 15 amino acids. Trimming removed 5 bases at V and 4 bases at J, with 15 bases between. Germline V CDR1 and CDR2: SEHNR, FQNEAQ (reference sequence). Here the CDR3 reads CASSPRGAIYNEQFF. The CDR3 DNA reads TGTGCCAGCAGCCCACGGGGGGCCATTTACAATGAGCAGTTCTTC.

The table lists this clonotype with many counts. The chain couples TRBV5-5 to TRBJ2-2; perhaps D is TRBD1 or TRBD2 (6 bases each). Trimming stripped 4 bases from V and 2 bases from J, with 18 bases between. The CDR3 is 17 amino acids. Germline CDR1 SGHKS, CDR2 YYEKEE (reference sequence). CDR3: CASSPARGRGNTGELFF. DNA for the CDR3: TGTGCCAGCAGCCCCGCCCGGGGGCGGGGAAACACCGGGGAGCTGTTTTTT.